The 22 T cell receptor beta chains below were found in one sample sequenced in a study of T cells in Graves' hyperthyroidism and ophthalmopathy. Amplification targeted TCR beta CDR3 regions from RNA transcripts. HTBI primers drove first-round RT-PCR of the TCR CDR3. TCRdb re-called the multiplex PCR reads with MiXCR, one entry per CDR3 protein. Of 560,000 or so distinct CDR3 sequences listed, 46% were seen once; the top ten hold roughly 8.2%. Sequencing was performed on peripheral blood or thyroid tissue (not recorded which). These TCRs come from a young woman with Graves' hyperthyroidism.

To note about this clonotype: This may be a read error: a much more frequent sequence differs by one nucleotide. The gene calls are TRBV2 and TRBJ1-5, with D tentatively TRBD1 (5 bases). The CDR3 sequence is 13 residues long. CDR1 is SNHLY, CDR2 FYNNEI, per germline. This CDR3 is CAGSEGYRQPQHF. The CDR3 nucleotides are TGTGCCGGCAGTGAAGGATACAGGCAGCCCCAGCATTTT. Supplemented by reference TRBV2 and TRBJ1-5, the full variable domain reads EPEVTQTPSHQVTQMGQEVILRCVPISNHLYFYWYRQILGQKVEFLVSFYNNEISEKSEIFDDQFSVERPDGSNFTLKIRSTKLEDSAMYFCAGSEGYRQPQHFGDGTRLSIL.

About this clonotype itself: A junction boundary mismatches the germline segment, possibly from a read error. The DNA for the CDR3 is TGCGCCAGCAGCTTGATCGTCGAGCTACCCCAGTACTTC. It codes for CASSLIVELPQYF. V is TRBV7-9 and J is TRBJ2-5, with D uncertain. Looked up from germline, CDR1 is SEHNR and CDR2 is FQNEAQ (reference sequence). The CDR3 is 13 residues long.

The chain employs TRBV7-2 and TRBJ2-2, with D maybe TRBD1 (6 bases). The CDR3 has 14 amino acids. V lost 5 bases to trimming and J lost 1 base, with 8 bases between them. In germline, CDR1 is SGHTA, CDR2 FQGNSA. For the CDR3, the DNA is TGTGCCAGCAGCGGGACAAAGAACACCGGGGAGCTGTTTTTT. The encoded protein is CASSGTKNTGELFF. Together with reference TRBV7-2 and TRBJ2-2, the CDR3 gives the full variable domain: GAGVSQSPSNKVTEKGKDVELRCDPISGHTALYWYRQSLGQGLEFLIYFQGNSAPDKSGLPSDRFSAERTGGSVSTLTIQRTQQEDSAVYLCASSGTKNTGELFFGEGSRLTVL.

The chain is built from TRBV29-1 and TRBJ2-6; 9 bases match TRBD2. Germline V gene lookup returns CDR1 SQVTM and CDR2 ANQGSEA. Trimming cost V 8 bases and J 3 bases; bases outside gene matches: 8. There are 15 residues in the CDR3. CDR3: CSLAAAGGGANVLTF. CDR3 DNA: TGCAGCTTGGCAGCAGCGGGAGGTGGGGCCAACGTCCTGACTTTC.

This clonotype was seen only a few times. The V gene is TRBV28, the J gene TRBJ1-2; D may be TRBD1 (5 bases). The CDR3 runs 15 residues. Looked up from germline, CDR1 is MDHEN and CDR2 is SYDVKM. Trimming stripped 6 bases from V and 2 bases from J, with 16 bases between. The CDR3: CASSPSGGSNYGYTF. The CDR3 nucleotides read TGTGCCAGCAGCCCCTCGGGGGGGTCCAACTATGGCTACACCTTC.

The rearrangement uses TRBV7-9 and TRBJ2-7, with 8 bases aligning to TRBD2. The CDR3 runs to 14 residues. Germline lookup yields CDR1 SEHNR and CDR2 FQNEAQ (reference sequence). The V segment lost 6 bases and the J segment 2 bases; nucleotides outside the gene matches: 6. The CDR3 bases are TGTGCCAGCAGTTCTAGCGGGTTAGCCTACGAGCAGTACTTC. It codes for CASSSSGLAYEQYF.

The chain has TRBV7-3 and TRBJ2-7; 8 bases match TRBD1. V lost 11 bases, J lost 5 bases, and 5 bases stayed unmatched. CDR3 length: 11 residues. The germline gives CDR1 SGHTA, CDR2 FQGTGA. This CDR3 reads CAYRGSHEQYF. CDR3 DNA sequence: TGTGCCTACAGGGGGTCCCACGAGCAGTACTTC. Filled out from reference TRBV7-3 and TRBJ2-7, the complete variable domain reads GAGVSQTPSNKVTEKGKYVELRCDPISGHTALYWYRQSLGQGPEFLIYFQGTGAADDSGLPNDRFFAVRPEGSVSTLKIQRTERGDSAVYLCAYRGSHEQYFGPGTRLTVT.

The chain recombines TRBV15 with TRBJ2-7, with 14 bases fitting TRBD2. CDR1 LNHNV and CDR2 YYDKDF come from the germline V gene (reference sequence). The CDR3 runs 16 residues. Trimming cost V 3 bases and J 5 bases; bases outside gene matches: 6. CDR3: CATSSLRLAGGNEQYF. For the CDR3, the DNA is TGTGCCACCAGCAGTTTACGACTAGCGGGAGGGAACGAGCAGTACTTC.

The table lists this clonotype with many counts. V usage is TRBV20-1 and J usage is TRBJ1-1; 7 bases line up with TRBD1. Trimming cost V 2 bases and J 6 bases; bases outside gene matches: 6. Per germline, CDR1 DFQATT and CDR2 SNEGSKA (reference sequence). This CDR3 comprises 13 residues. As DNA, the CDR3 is TGCAGTGCTAGACCAGACAGGGTCGCTGAAGCTTTCTTT. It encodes CSARPDRVAEAFF.

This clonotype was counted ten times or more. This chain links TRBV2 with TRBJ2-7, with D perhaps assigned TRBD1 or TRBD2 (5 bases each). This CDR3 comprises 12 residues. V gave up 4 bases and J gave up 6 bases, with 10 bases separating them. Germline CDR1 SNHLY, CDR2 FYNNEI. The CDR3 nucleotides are TGTGCCAGCAGTGGGGGGAGAGGCGAGCAGTACTTC. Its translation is CASSGGRGEQYF.

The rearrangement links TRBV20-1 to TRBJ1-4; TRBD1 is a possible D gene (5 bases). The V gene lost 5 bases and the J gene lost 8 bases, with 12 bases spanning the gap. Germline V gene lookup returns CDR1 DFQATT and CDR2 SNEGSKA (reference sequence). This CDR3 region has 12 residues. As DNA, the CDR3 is TGCAGTGCTGGGACGGTTGGCGAAAAACTGTTTTTT. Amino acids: CSAGTVGEKLFF.

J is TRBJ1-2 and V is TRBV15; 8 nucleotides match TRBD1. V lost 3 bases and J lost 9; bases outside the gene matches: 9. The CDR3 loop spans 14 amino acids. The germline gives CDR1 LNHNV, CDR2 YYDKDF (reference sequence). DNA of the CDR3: TGTGCCACCAGCAGCTTGGACAGGGTCGAAAGCTACACCTTC. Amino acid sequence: CATSSLDRVESYTF.

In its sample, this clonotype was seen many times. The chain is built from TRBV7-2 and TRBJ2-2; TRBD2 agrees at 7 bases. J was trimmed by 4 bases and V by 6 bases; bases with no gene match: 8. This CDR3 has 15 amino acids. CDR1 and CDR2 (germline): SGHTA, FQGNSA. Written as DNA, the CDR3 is TGTGCCAGCAGGAGGAGCGGGATTGGCACCGGGGAGCTGTTTTTT. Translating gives CASRRSGIGTGELFF.

The CDR3 region has the DNA TGTGCCACCGAAGGGTCGACTAGCGGGAGTCTCGAGCAGTACTTC. Translation: CATEGSTSGSLEQYF. V is TRBV10-3 and J is TRBJ2-7; TRBD2 agrees at 12 bases. From germline, CDR1 is ENHRY and CDR2 SYGVKD. J gave up 6 bases and V 10 bases, and 13 bases lay outside the gene matches. The CDR3 has 15 amino acids.

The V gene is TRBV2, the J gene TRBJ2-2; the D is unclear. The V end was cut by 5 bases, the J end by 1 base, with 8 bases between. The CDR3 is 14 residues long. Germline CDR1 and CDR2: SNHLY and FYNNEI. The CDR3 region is CASSFRLNTGELFF. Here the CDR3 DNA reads TGTGCCAGCAGTTTTCGGCTGAACACCGGGGAGCTGTTTTTT.

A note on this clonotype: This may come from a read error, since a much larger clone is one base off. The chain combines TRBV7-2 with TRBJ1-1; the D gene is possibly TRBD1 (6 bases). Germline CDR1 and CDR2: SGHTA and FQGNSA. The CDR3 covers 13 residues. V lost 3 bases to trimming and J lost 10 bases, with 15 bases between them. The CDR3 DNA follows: TGTGCCAGCAGCTTCAGACAGGCCTCTGGAGCTTTCTTT. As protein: CASSFRQASGAFF.

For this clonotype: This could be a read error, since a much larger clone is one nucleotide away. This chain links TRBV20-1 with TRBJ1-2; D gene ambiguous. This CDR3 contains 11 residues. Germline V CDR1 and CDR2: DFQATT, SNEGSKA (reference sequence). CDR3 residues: CSARIRDGHTF. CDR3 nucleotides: TGCAGTGCTAGGATTCGGGATGGCCACACCTTC.

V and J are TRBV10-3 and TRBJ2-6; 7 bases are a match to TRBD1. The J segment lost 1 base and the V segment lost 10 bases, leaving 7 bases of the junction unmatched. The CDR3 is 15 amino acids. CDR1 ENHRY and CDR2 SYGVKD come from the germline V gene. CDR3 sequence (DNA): TGTGCCAGCCAGAACAGGGGATCTGGGGCCAACGTCCTGACTTTC. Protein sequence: CASQNRGSGANVLTF.

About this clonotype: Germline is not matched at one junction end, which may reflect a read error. The CDR3 spells CSSSLRSGGHSGYTF. The CDR3 nucleotides are TGTTCCAGCAGCTTACGATCCGGGGGGCACAGTGGCTACACCTTC. The J gene is TRBJ1-2, the V gene TRBV7-2, with D possibly TRBD1 on 6 matching bases. The CDR3 covers 15 residues. Germline V gene data show CDR1 as SGHTA and CDR2 as FQGNSA.

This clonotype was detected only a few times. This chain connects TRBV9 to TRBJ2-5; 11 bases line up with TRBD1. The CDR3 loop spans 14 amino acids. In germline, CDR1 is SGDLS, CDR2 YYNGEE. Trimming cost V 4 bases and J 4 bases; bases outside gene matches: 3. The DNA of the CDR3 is TGTGCCAGCAGCAAGGACAGGGGGCTAGAGACCCAGTACTTC. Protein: CASSKDRGLETQYF.

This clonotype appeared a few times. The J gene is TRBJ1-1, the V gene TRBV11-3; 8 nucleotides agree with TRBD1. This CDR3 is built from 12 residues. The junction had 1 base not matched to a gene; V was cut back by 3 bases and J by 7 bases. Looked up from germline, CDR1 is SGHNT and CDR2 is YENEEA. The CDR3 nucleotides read TGTGCCAGCAGCTTCGGACAGGGTGAAGCTTTCTTT. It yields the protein CASSFGQGEAFF. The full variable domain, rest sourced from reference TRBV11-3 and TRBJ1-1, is EAGVVQSPRYKIIEKKQPVAFWCNPISGHNTLYWYLQNLGQGPELLIRYENEEAVDDSQLPKDRFSAERLKGVDSTLKIQPAELGDSAVYLCASSFGQGEAFFGQGTRLTVV.

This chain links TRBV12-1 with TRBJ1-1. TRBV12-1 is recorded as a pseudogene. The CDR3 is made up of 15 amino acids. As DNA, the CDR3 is TGTGCCAGCAGCTTTAATTCGTTTATGAACACTGAAGCTTTCTTT. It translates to CASSFNSFMNTEAFF.